This T cell receptor beta chain was recorded in a study of blood T cell repertoires in COVID-19. Looking at the study overall: Sites across the United States, Italy and Spain contributed samples from acute and convalescent COVID-19. Sources were T cells, B-cell-depleted T cells, or PBMCs; the material itself was cDNA or gDNA.

The CDR3 has 17 amino acids. Germline V gene sequence: CDR1 KGHSH, CDR2 LQKENI. V was trimmed by 5 bases and J by 4 bases, leaving 23 bases between them. A COVID-19 case had been met by exposed participants during the 2 weeks before study entry. The method was immunoSEQ multiplex PCR; TCRdb's version includes in-frame clones alone and lacks a portion of them. Here the sample spans more than 350,000 clones, about 88% being singletons. This sequence joins TRBV18 and TRBJ2-5; possibly TRBD1 for D (5 bases). Sequenced material: PBMCs or T cells enriched from blood (not recorded which). This TCR was sampled from a woman between 18 and 30 years old who had been exposed to COVID-19. The CDR3 DNA is TGTGCCAGCTCAGCTCTAATTTACGAGACAGCTGGAGAGACCCAGTACTTC. It encodes CASSALIYETAGETQYF. Combining the CDR3 with reference TRBV18 and TRBJ2-5 gives the whole variable domain NAGVMQNPRHLVRRRGQEARLRCSPMKGHSHVYWYRQLPEEGLKFMVYLQKENIIDESGMPKERFSAEFPKEGPSILRIQQVVRGDSAAYFCASSALIYETAGETQYFGPGTRLLVL.